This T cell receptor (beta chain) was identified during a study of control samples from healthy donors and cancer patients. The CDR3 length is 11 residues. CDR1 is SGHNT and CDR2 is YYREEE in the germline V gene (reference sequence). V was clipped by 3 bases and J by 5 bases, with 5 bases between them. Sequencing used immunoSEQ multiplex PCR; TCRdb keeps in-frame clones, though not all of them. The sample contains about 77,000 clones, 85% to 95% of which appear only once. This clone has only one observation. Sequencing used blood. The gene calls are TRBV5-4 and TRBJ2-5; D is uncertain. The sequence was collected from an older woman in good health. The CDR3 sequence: CASSSRETQYF. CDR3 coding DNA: TGTGCCAGCAGCTCGCGTGAGACCCAGTACTTC.